Listed below are T cell receptor beta chains from one sample, sequenced in a study of cytomegalovirus exposure and HLA in healthy donors. This table comes from immunoSEQ multiplex PCR, and its TCRdb copy is limited to in-frame clones, with some not included. The sample yields 130,000 to 150,000 clones, less than 85% seen once. Sequenced: PBMCs. These receptors came from a man aged 35-49 years in good health and CMV-seropositive. CDR3s include the opening cysteine and the closing phenylalanine or tryptophan. The D gene is left open where the match is weak. A row's size may be missing; if present it is once, few, many or a size class.

J gene	V gene	clone size	D gene	CDR3 DNA	CDR3 protein
TRBJ1-1	TRBV15	-	-	TGTGCCACCAGCAGAGATACCGACATACGCACTGAAGCTTTCTTT	CATSRDTDIRTEAFF
TRBJ1-2	TRBV9	-	-	TGTGCCAGCAGCCCCCCCGGGTGGAACTATGGCTACACCTTC	CASSPPGWNYGYTF
TRBJ1-2	TRBV19	few	-	TGTGCCAGTAGTATCGGCGGAATGTCTGGCTATGGCTACACCTTC	CASSIGGMSGYGYTF
TRBJ1-6	TRBV7-8	-	-	TGTGCCAGCAGCCCCACCGGGGTTATCAATTCACCCCTCCACTTT	CASSPTGVINSPLHF
TRBJ2-5	TRBV13	-	TRBD1	TGTGCCAGCAGCCCTGACAGGGGGCGATCCCAGTACTTC	CASSPDRGRSQYF
TRBJ1-5	TRBV2	-	TRBD1	TGTGCCAGCAGTGAGGACAGGGGAGGGCAGCCCCAGCATTTT	CASSEDRGGQPQHF
TRBJ2-2	TRBV5-6	-	-	TGTGCCAGCAGCTTGGGGCCGGGACAAATGAGCAGGGAGCTGTTTTTT	CASSLGPGQMSRELFF
TRBJ1-6	TRBV5-6	once	-	TGTGCCAGCAGCTTAGGGAGCTCCTATAATTCACCCCTCCACTTT	CASSLGSSYNSPLHF
TRBJ2-1	TRBV18	-	-	TGTGCCAGCTCACCACAACTAGGCCAAGGGCAGTTCTTC	CASSPQLGQGQFF
TRBJ2-3	TRBV2	-	TRBD1	TGTGCCAGCTCCGAGGAGACAGGGGGCACAGATACGCAGTATTTT	CASSEETGGTDTQYF
TRBJ2-6	TRBV7-9	-	TRBD1	TGTGCCAGCAGCGGGACAGGGAGTGCATATGGGGCCAACGTCCTGACTTTC	CASSGTGSAYGANVLTF
TRBJ2-7	TRBV6-5	-	-	TGTGCCAGCAGCAAACCCGGGGGCTACGAGCAGTACTTC	CASSKPGGYEQYF
TRBJ2-1	TRBV11-2	-	TRBD2	TGTGCCAGCAGCTTAAGCGGGACGGCCTACAATGAGCAGTTCTTC	CASSLSGTAYNEQFF
TRBJ1-4	TRBV27	-	TRBD1	TGTGCCAGCAGTATTAGACAGGGCCTTGGAAAACTGTTTTTT	CASSIRQGLGKLFF
TRBJ2-1	TRBV7-9	-	-	TGTGCCAGCATCTCCGGCTGGGGGGTCAATGAGCAGTTCTTC	CASISGWGVNEQFF
TRBJ2-2	TRBV19	-	TRBD2	TGTGCCAGTACCAACCGGGGGGTGGACACCGGGGAGCTGTTTTTT	CASTNRGVDTGELFF
TRBJ2-7	TRBV14	-	-	TGTGCCAGCAGCCGCAGGGACAAGAGTTTCTACGAGCAGTACTTC	CASSRRDKSFYEQYF
TRBJ2-5	TRBV5-1	-	-	TGCGCCAGCAGCAAAGGAGGGGGCCGAGAGACCCAGTACTTC	CASSKGGGRETQYF
TRBJ2-5	TRBV6-5	-	-	TGTGCCAGCAGTTCCCCGACAAGGAGCGGAGAGACCCAGTACTTC	CASSSPTRSGETQYF
TRBJ1-1	TRBV5-8	-	-	TGTGCCAGCAGCTTGGAGGGTAGGGGGAACACTGAAGCTTTCTTT	CASSLEGRGNTEAFF
TRBJ2-7	TRBV7-9	-	-	TGTGCCAGCAGCTTAGGCAGGGGCCCCCTCCACTACGAGCAGTACTTC	CASSLGRGPLHYEQYF
TRBJ2-5	TRBV10-3	-	-	TGTGCCATCAGCCCTCTACCCCGAGAGACCCAGTACTTC	CAISPLPRETQYF
TRBJ2-7	TRBV5-1	few	TRBD2	TGCGCCAGCAGCGTATCCGGGACTAGCGGGGGGCCGAGCTACGAGCAGTACTTC	CASSVSGTSGGPSYEQYF